The 14 T cell receptor beta chains presented below share a single source sample, sequenced in a study of blood T cell repertoires in COVID-19. Clones were sequenced by immunoSEQ multiplex PCR, and TCRdb holds only the in-frame ones, with some missing. The sample holds approximately 140,000 clones; approximately 90% are singletons and the top ten take more than 2%. Material: peripheral blood. Every receptor here comes from a man between 70 and 80 years old with active COVID-19.

V gene TRBV7-9 combines with J gene TRBJ2-7; D is possibly TRBD1 (5 bases). The CDR3 sequence is 10 residues long. Germline V CDR1 and CDR2: SEHNR, FQNEAQ (reference sequence). In DNA form, the CDR3 reads TGTCCTGACAGTACCTACGAGCAGTACTTC. Translation: CPDSTYEQYF.

V gene TRBV5-1 combines with J gene TRBJ2-3; D gene ambiguous. V was cut by 4 bases and J by 5 bases, with 8 bases left in between. CDR1 and CDR2 (germline): SGHRS, YFSETQ. The CDR3 spans 12 residues. The CDR3 reads CASSVQQDTQYF. Written as DNA, the CDR3 is TGCGCCAGCAGCGTCCAACAAGATACGCAGTATTTT.

This clone was seen a handful of times. V is TRBV9 and J is TRBJ2-3; the match to TRBD1 covers 8 bases. This CDR3 region has 15 residues. Germline assignment: CDR1 SGDLS and CDR2 YYNGEE. The V segment lost 4 bases and the J segment 2 bases; nucleotides outside the gene matches: 6. The CDR3 sequence is CASSSSDRATDTQYF. The CDR3 DNA reads as TGTGCCAGCAGCTCATCGGACAGGGCCACAGATACGCAGTATTTT.

The rearrangement uses TRBV30 and TRBJ1-2, with D perhaps TRBD1 (5 bases). Trimming stripped 0 bases from V and 3 bases from J, with 14 bases between. This CDR3 is built from 15 residues. Germline-derived CDR1 and CDR2 are GTSNPN and SVGIG (reference sequence). The CDR3 DNA follows: TGTGCCTGGAGTGTACGACAGCGGGGTGACTATGGCTACACCTTC. This gives the protein CAWSVRQRGDYGYTF.

The rearrangement uses TRBV24-1 and TRBJ2-1; 8 nucleotides line up with TRBD1. Germline CDR1 is KGHDR and CDR2 is SFDVKD. CDR3 length: 16 amino acids. After removal of 2 bases from V and 4 bases from J, the junction contained 6 bases not matched to a gene. The CDR3: CATSDSTGDNYNEQFF. The DNA for the CDR3 is TGTGCCACCAGTGATTCGACAGGGGACAATTACAATGAGCAGTTCTTC.

V gene TRBV7-9 combines with J gene TRBJ2-4, with 7 bases fitting TRBD1. Germline V gene sequence: CDR1 SEHNR, CDR2 FQNEAQ (reference sequence). The CDR3 extends over 19 amino acids. Germline trimming cut 5 bases from V and 2 bases from J; bases unmatched to any gene: 18. In DNA form, the CDR3 reads TGTGCCAGCAGCCCGCGAAGGGGGCTCATATCTGGCCCCAAAAACATTCAGTACTTC. Protein: CASSPRRGLISGPKNIQYF.

The V gene is TRBV3-1 (or the pseudogene TRBV3-2), the J gene TRBJ2-1, with 10 bases identical to TRBD2. The CDR3 is made up of 16 amino acids. Germline V gene data show CDR1 as LGHDT and CDR2 as YNNKEL (reference sequence). J was trimmed by 6 bases and V by 5 bases; bases with no gene match: 10. The CDR3 region has the DNA TGTGCCAGCAGCGAACCGGTTAGCGGGAGGACCAATGAGCAGTTCTTC. This translates into CASSEPVSGRTNEQFF.

The V call is TRBV6-5, the J call TRBJ2-7; 12 bases match TRBD1. The germline gives CDR1 MNHEY, CDR2 SVGAGI. The V segment lost 6 bases and the J segment 5 bases; nucleotides outside the gene matches: 5. The CDR3 loop spans 14 amino acids. CDR3 sequence reads: CASRGTGGRHEQYF. CDR3 coding DNA: TGTGCCAGCAGGGGGACAGGGGGCCGCCACGAGCAGTACTTC.

This chain uses TRBV2 with TRBJ2-3; 8 nucleotides match TRBD2. Germline loops: CDR1 SNHLY, CDR2 FYNNEI. The CDR3 is 15 amino acids. The V and J ends lost 6 bases and 2 bases, in that order; junction bases with no gene match: 7. CDR3 coding DNA: TGTGCCAGCAGGTTAGCGGGGTTCCCCACAGATACGCAGTATTTT. Its protein product is CASRLAGFPTDTQYF.

The rearrangement joins TRBV21-1 to TRBJ2-1; TRBD2, the D gene given by the table, was not confirmed from the DNA. TRBV21-1 is a pseudogene. The CDR3 sequence is 18 residues long. The CDR3 DNA reads TGTGCCAGCAGCAAACCTCCCAGGACTAGCGGGAGGTCCAATGAGCAGTTCTTC. Protein: CASSKPPRTSGRSNEQFF.

The chain employs TRBV5-4 and TRBJ2-7; the match to TRBD1 covers 9 bases. The V segment lost 4 bases and the J segment 2 bases; nucleotides outside the gene matches: 10. Germline lookup yields CDR1 SGHNT and CDR2 YYREEE (reference sequence). This CDR3 region has 16 residues. CDR3: CASSAGQGTLAYEQYF. CDR3 nucleotide sequence: TGTGCCAGCAGCGCGGGACAGGGAACGTTAGCCTACGAGCAGTACTTC. The complete variable domain, with remaining parts taken from reference TRBV5-4 and TRBJ2-7, reads ETGVTQSPTHLIKTRGQQVTLRCSSQSGHNTVSWYQQALGQGPQFIFQYYREEENGRGNFPPRFSGLQFPNYSSELNVNALELDDSALYLCASSAGQGTLAYEQYFGPGTRLTVT.

The rearrangement uses TRBV10-3 and TRBJ2-3; TRBD1 might be the D (6 bases). The CDR3 spans 16 residues. The germline V gene has CDR1 ENHRY and CDR2 SYGVKD. Trimming removed 4 bases from V and 0 bases from J, with 14 bases in between. CDR3 sequence reads: CAISAGQSTSTDTQYF. CDR3 DNA: TGTGCCATCAGTGCTGGACAGTCAACTAGCACAGATACGCAGTATTTT.

This chain joins TRBV7-9 and TRBJ2-7, with 7 nucleotides matching TRBD1. V shed 1 base and J 0 bases; nucleotides not matched to a gene: 15. The CDR3 is made up of 19 amino acids. Looked up from germline, CDR1 is SEHNR and CDR2 is FQNEAQ (reference sequence). In DNA, the CDR3 is TGTGCCAGCAGCTTAGACAGGGGAAGTAGAGCGCCGAGCTCCTACGAGCAGTACTTC. The encoded protein is CASSLDRGSRAPSSYEQYF.

The V and J genes are TRBV5-4 and TRBJ2-2; 11 bases map to TRBD1. This CDR3 spans 16 amino acids. Germline V CDR1 and CDR2: SGHNT, YYREEE (reference sequence). Trimming removed 3 bases from V and 2 bases from J; junction bases left unmatched: 3. The CDR3 bases are TGTGCCAGCAGCTCTGGGACAGGGGGAAACACCGGGGAGCTGTTTTTT. It specifies CASSSGTGGNTGELFF.